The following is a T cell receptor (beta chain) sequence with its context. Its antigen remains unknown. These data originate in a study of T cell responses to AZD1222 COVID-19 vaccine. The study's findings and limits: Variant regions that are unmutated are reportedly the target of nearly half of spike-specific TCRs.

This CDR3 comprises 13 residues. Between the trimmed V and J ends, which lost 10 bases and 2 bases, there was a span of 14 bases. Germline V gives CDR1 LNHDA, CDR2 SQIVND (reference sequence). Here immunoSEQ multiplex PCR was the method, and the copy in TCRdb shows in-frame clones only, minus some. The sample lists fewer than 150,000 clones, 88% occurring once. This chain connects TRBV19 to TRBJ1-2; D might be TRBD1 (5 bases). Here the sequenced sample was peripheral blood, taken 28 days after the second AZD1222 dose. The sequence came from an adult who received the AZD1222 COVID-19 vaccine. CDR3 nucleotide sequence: TGTGCCACCCTCACCGACAGAAACTATGGCTACACCTTC. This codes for CATLTDRNYGYTF. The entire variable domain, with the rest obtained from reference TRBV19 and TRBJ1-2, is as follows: DGGITQSPKYLFRKEGQNVTLSCEQNLNHDAMYWYRQDPGQGLRLIYYSQIVNDFQKGDIAEGYSVSREKKESFPLTVTSAQKNPTAFYLCATLTDRNYGYTFGSGTRLTVV.